Below, 27 T cell receptor beta chains from the same sample are listed, as sequenced in a study of PD-L1 blockade in urothelial cancer. Time point indicated: peripheral blood 6 weeks after treatment start. The assay was immunoSEQ multiplex PCR, and TCRdb's table has in-frame clones only and misses some. The sample comprises around 49,000 clones, 88% of which are singletons, and roughly 2.5% rests with the top ten. The starting material was PBMCs, obtained around atezolizumab (anti-PD-L1) treatment. The receptors were sampled from a man in his 60s with urothelial cancer.

This clone was picked up one time. The rearrangement links TRBV28 to TRBJ2-2, with TRBD2 matching over 9 bases. V lost 6 bases and J lost 6; bases outside the gene matches: 8. CDR1 is MDHEN and CDR2 is SYDVKM in the germline V gene. This CDR3 comprises 15 residues. The CDR3 here is CASSRSGRKAGELFF. The CDR3 DNA reads TGTGCCAGCAGCCGTAGCGGGAGAAAAGCCGGGGAGCTGTTTTTT.

The J gene is TRBJ2-7, the V gene TRBV6-5; D perhaps matches TRBD1 (6 bases). The V gene's germline CDR1 is MNHEY and CDR2 SVGAGI. The ends were cut back, 0 bases at V and 5 bases at J, with 11 bases in the middle. CDR3 length: 14 amino acids. CDR3 sequence reads: CASSYSGRGNEQYF. CDR3 DNA sequence: TGTGCCAGCAGTTACTCGGGCAGGGGAAACGAGCAGTACTTC.

The V and J genes are TRBV5-1 and TRBJ2-2; 7 bases map to TRBD1. The CDR3 totals 15 residues. Germline V lookup: CDR1 SGHRS, CDR2 YFSETQ. V gave up 0 bases and J gave up 3 bases; unmatched junction bases: 2. The CDR3, as DNA: TGCGCCAGCAGCTTGGGGGACAGATACACCGGGGAGCTGTTTTTT. Translating gives CASSLGDRYTGELFF.

This clone was seen a single time. The rearrangement joins TRBV14 to TRBJ2-1, with TRBD2 matching over 7 bases. CDR3 size: 14 residues. The V and J ends lost 4 bases and 8 bases, in that order; junction bases with no gene match: 8. Germline CDR1 reads SGHDN; CDR2 reads FVKESK. In DNA, the CDR3 is TGTGCCAGCAGCCCCCGGCGGGAGAGCCATGAGCAGTTCTTC. The encoded protein is CASSPRRESHEQFF.

The V call is TRBV4-2, the J call TRBJ2-2, with 12 positions matching TRBD1. After removal of 3 bases from V and 0 bases from J, the junction contained 5 bases not matched to a gene. Germline lookup yields CDR1 LGHNA and CDR2 YNFKEQ. CDR3 length: 18 amino acids. The CDR3 reads CASSHPGTGGANTGELFF. CDR3 bases: TGTGCCAGCAGCCACCCCGGGACAGGGGGCGCGAACACCGGGGAGCTGTTTTTT.

The CDR3: CASSLAPSAGGYTF. Here the CDR3 DNA reads TGTGCCAGCAGCTTAGCGCCCTCCGCAGGGGGCTACACCTTC. The J gene is TRBJ1-2, the V gene TRBV7-2; a weak D match, TRBD1 (5 bases). This CDR3 contains 14 residues. V gave up 0 bases and J gave up 8 bases, with 13 bases separating them. The germline V gene has CDR1 SGHTA and CDR2 FQGNSA.

The rearrangement links TRBV27 to TRBJ2-7; 10 positions match TRBD1. The ends lost 2 bases at V and 6 bases at J; junction bases unmatched: 4. The CDR3 length is 14 residues. The germline V gene encodes CDR1 MNHEY and CDR2 SMNVEV (reference sequence). CDR3 residues: CASSLQTGGFEQYF. The CDR3 DNA sequence: TGTGCCAGCAGTTTACAGACAGGGGGCTTCGAGCAGTACTTC.

The chain joins TRBV10-3 to TRBJ2-7; tentatively, D is TRBD1 (6 bases). The CDR3 length is 14 residues. The germline V gene encodes CDR1 ENHRY and CDR2 SYGVKD. V gave up 8 bases and J gave up 6 bases, with 20 bases separating them. CDR3 coding DNA: TGTGCCATCCGACGACAGGCCGCGAGCAGCGAGCAGTACTTC. Protein product: CAIRRQAASSEQYF.

The V gene is TRBV28, the J gene TRBJ2-1; the match to TRBD2 covers 8 bases. V dropped 3 bases and J dropped 7; count of bases not matched to a gene: 8. The CDR3 is 15 residues long. In germline, CDR1 is MDHEN, CDR2 SYDVKM. The CDR3 DNA reads TGTGCCAGCAGTTTGCTGGCGGGGGGCGGGAATGAGCAGTTCTTC. Protein product: CASSLLAGGGNEQFF.

V usage is TRBV19 and J usage is TRBJ1-4, with TRBD1 matching over 7 bases. V lost 4 bases and J lost 0; bases outside the gene matches: 5. Germline CDR1 reads LNHDA; CDR2 reads SQIVND (reference sequence). The CDR3 loop spans 16 amino acids. CDR3 nucleotides: TGTGCCAGTAGTACCTCCGGGACAGCAACTAATGAAAAACTGTTTTTT. It is translated as CASSTSGTATNEKLFF.

This clone was recorded a few times. V is TRBV29-1 and J is TRBJ1-1; D ambiguous. The germline V gene encodes CDR1 SQVTM and CDR2 ANQGSEA. The CDR3 is 12 residues long. Trimming shortened V by 7 bases and J by 3 bases, and 12 bases separated the two germline ends. The CDR3, as DNA: TGCAGCGACCTTTTCGGGTACACTGAAGCTTTCTTT. It encodes CSDLFGYTEAFF.

The chain recombines TRBV7-9 with TRBJ1-2; maybe TRBD1 (5 bases). CDR3 size: 17 residues. Germline V CDR1 and CDR2: SEHNR, FQNEAQ (reference sequence). Trimming removed 5 bases from V and 2 bases from J, with 21 bases in between. CDR3 in DNA: TGTGCCAGCAGCCCCCAGGGTCAGGCTCGACAAAACTATGGCTACACCTTC. Encoded protein: CASSPQGQARQNYGYTF.

This clone has a single count. The chain links TRBV5-6 to TRBJ2-3, with a weak D call TRBD2 (6 bases). This CDR3 contains 14 residues. Trimming left V 1 base short and J 3 bases short, with 9 bases between. From germline, CDR1 is SGHDT and CDR2 YYEEEE. The CDR3 region is CASSLPGGTDTQYF. CDR3 in DNA: TGTGCCAGCAGCTTGCCAGGAGGGACAGATACGCAGTATTTT.

This clone has a single count. The CDR3 region has the DNA TGCGCCAGCAGCGGAGGGGACGGAGGCACAGATACGCAGTATTTT. Its translation is CASSGGDGGTDTQYF. This chain uses TRBV5-1 with TRBJ2-3; possibly TRBD2 for D (6 bases). The length of the CDR3 is 15 residues. The germline gives CDR1 SGHRS, CDR2 YFSETQ. The V end lost 4 bases, the J end lost 1 base, and 13 bases lay between the germline ends.

V and J are TRBV11-2 and TRBJ1-6; weak D call: TRBD1 (5 bases). The CDR3 length is 14 residues. Germline CDR1 reads SGHAT; CDR2 reads FQNNGV. V was trimmed by 1 base and J by 5 bases, leaving 6 bases between them. CDR3 residues: CASSLVQDNSPLHF. For the CDR3, the DNA is TGTGCCAGCAGCTTAGTACAGGATAATTCACCCCTCCACTTT.

This clone was observed a few times. The chain recombines TRBV29-1 with TRBJ1-3; perhaps TRBD1 as D (6 bases). Germline V gene sequence: CDR1 SQVTM, CDR2 ANQGSEA. CDR3 length: 14 amino acids. V shed 5 bases and J shed 3 bases, with 14 bases lying between them. CDR3 in DNA: TGCAGCGTTACTTCGACAGGACTTGGAAACACCATATATTTT. Translating it yields CSVTSTGLGNTIYF. The full variable domain, with the rest looked up from reference TRBV29-1 and TRBJ1-3, is SAVISQKPSRDICQRGTSLTIQCQVDSQVTMMFWYRQQPGQSLTLIATANQGSEATYESGFVIDKFPISRPNLTFSTLTVSNMSPEDSSIYLCSVTSTGLGNTIYFGEGSWLTVV.

The chain recombines TRBV23-1 with TRBJ2-3, with D perhaps matching TRBD1 (6 bases). TRBV23-1 falls under the ORF class, with uncertain function. The CDR3 totals 16 residues. Trimming cost V 4 bases and J 6 bases, with 20 bases left between them. CDR3 in amino acids: CASSRRTVRSPDTQYF. CDR3 DNA sequence: TGCGCCAGCAGTCGGAGGACAGTTAGATCACCTGATACGCAGTATTTT.

V usage is TRBV11-2 and J usage is TRBJ2-1; 9 nucleotides align to TRBD2. The CDR3 length is 16 residues. The germline V gene has CDR1 SGHAT and CDR2 FQNNGV. J gave up 0 bases and V 6 bases, and 6 bases lay outside the gene matches. In nucleotides, the CDR3 is TGTGCCAGCAGGCATCTAGCGGGGAGCTCCTACAATGAGCAGTTCTTC. Protein product: CASRHLAGSSYNEQFF.

The chain recombines TRBV5-1 with TRBJ2-7; 10 bases map to TRBD2. This CDR3 comprises 16 residues. The germline V gene has CDR1 SGHRS and CDR2 YFSETQ. Trimming removed 0 bases from V and 3 bases from J; junction bases left unmatched: 6. This CDR3 is CASSLGLAGSHYEQYF. For the CDR3, the DNA is TGCGCCAGCAGCTTGGGACTAGCGGGTTCTCACTACGAGCAGTACTTC. The whole variable domain, remainder taken from reference TRBV5-1 and TRBJ2-7, is KAGVTQTPRYLIKTRGQQVTLSCSPISGHRSVSWYQQTPGQGLQFLFEYFSETQRNKGNFPGRFSGRQFSNSRSEMNVSTLELGDSALYLCASSLGLAGSHYEQYFGPGTRLTVT.

The gene calls are TRBV6-6 and TRBJ2-2; possibly TRBD1 for D (7 bases). Germline values: CDR1 MNHNY, CDR2 SVGAGI (reference sequence). The V end lost 2 bases, the J end lost 5 bases, and 12 bases lay between the germline ends. The CDR3 covers 15 residues. The DNA of the CDR3 is TGTGCCAGCAGTTACAAGGAGGGGGCGACCGGGGAGCTGTTTTTT. Translation gives CASSYKEGATGELFF.

V usage is TRBV19 and J usage is TRBJ1-2; a possible D gene is TRBD1 (5 bases). Germline assignment: CDR1 LNHDA and CDR2 SQIVND (reference sequence). V was clipped by 4 bases and J by 0 bases, with 15 bases between them. CDR3 length equals 16 residues. CDR3 in DNA: TGTGCCAGTAGTAACCAGGGCGGCCCCACTAACTATGGCTACACCTTC. Its protein is CASSNQGGPTNYGYTF. Drawing the rest from reference TRBV19 and TRBJ1-2, the complete variable domain is DGGITQSPKYLFRKEGQNVTLSCEQNLNHDAMYWYRQDPGQGLRLIYYSQIVNDFQKGDIAEGYSVSREKKESFPLTVTSAQKNPTAFYLCASSNQGGPTNYGYTFGSGTRLTVV.

The CDR3 is CASTPIPGESSYEQYF. The CDR3 DNA sequence: TGCGCCAGCACCCCGATCCCGGGGGAAAGCTCCTACGAGCAGTACTTC. The chain employs TRBV5-1 and TRBJ2-7, with D maybe TRBD2 (6 bases). From germline, CDR1 is SGHRS and CDR2 YFSETQ. The CDR3 totals 16 residues. V lost 6 bases, J lost 0 bases, and 19 bases lay in between.

The V and J genes are TRBV7-9 and TRBJ1-4; 10 bases line up with TRBD1. Per germline, CDR1 SEHNR and CDR2 FQNEAQ (reference sequence). The CDR3 sequence is 18 residues long. Germline trimming cut 5 bases from V and 10 bases from J; bases unmatched to any gene: 19. For the CDR3, the DNA is TGTGCCAGCAGCCGCCAGTCGGGACAGGGGTCCCGAAGCCGAAAACTGTTTTTT. The encoded protein is CASSRQSGQGSRSRKLFF.

The chain links TRBV7-9 to TRBJ2-1; TRBD1 agrees at 7 bases. This CDR3 comprises 15 residues. Germline CDR1 and CDR2: SEHNR and FQNEAQ (reference sequence). The J segment lost 2 bases and the V segment lost 5 bases, leaving 6 bases of the junction unmatched. In DNA form, the CDR3 reads TGTGCCAGCAGCCAAAGACAGGGCCCCTACAATGAGCAGTTCTTC. Translation gives CASSQRQGPYNEQFF.

A note on this clone: At one boundary the junction diverges from the germline segment, which might be a read error. The gene calls are TRBV10-3 and TRBJ2-5, with 8 bases matching TRBD2. The CDR3 contains 15 residues. Germline CDR1 reads ENHRY; CDR2 reads SYGVKD. The CDR3 loop is CASSGFGGGQETQYF. CDR3 sequence (DNA): TGTGCCAGCAGTGGGTTCGGGGGGGGGCAAGAGACCCAGTACTTC.

The chain is built from TRBV7-9 and TRBJ2-1; 9 positions agree with TRBD1. The J segment lost 4 bases and the V segment lost 2 bases, leaving 6 bases of the junction unmatched. CDR3 size: 16 residues. From germline, CDR1 is SEHNR and CDR2 FQNEAQ (reference sequence). CDR3: CASSLPGTGPYNEQFF. CDR3 nucleotide sequence: TGTGCCAGCAGCTTACCCGGGACAGGGCCGTACAATGAGCAGTTCTTC. The full variable domain, its missing parts supplied by reference TRBV7-9 and TRBJ2-1, is DTGVSQNPRHKITKRGQNVTFRCDPISEHNRLYWYRQTLGQGPEFLTYFQNEAQLEKSRLLSDRFSAERPKGSFSTLEIQRTEQGDSAMYLCASSLPGTGPYNEQFFGPGTRLTVL.

V gene TRBV7-2 combines with J gene TRBJ1-2, with 7 bases lining up with TRBD1. The CDR3 loop spans 14 amino acids. V was clipped by 2 bases and J by 8 bases; unmatched bases: 8. Germline V gene lookup returns CDR1 SGHTA and CDR2 FQGNSA. This CDR3 reads CASSLSPTGAGYTF. CDR3 in DNA: TGTGCCAGCAGCTTATCCCCAACAGGGGCCGGCTACACCTTC. The full variable domain, its missing parts supplied by reference TRBV7-2 and TRBJ1-2, is GAGVSQSPSNKVTEKGKDVELRCDPISGHTALYWYRQSLGQGLEFLIYFQGNSAPDKSGLPSDRFSAERTGGSVSTLTIQRTQQEDSAVYLCASSLSPTGAGYTFGSGTRLTVV.